These T cell receptor beta chains were read from a single sample in a study of cytomegalovirus exposure and HLA in healthy donors. Generated by immunoSEQ multiplex PCR, the TCRdb table keeps only in-frame clones and is missing some. This table lists approximately 190,000 clones. The sequenced sample consisted of PBMCs. Receptors originate from a boy aged 5-17 years in good health and CMV-seronegative. CDR3s include the opening cysteine and the closing phenylalanine or tryptophan. Each record gives: D gene, J gene, V gene, CDR3 protein, CDR3 DNA. The D gene is left open where the match is weak.

>.|TRBJ1-1|TRBV11-2
CASAGVQSVEAFF
TGTGCCAGCGCAGGGGTTCAGTCTGTTGAAGCTTTCTTT
>.|TRBJ1-4|TRBV19
CASSIPGVGEKLFF
TGTGCCAGTAGTATCCCGGGGGTAGGGGAAAAACTGTTTTTT
>TRBD1|TRBJ2-7|TRBV5-1
CASSPRDRGPFEQYF
TGCGCCAGCAGCCCCCGGGACAGGGGGCCGTTCGAGCAGTACTTC
>.|TRBJ1-1|TRBV19
CAPLNTEAFF
TGTGCCCCTTTAAACACTGAAGCTTTCTTT
>.|TRBJ1-2|TRBV19
CASQAGANYGYTF
TGTGCCAGCCAGGCAGGGGCTAACTATGGCTACACCTTC
>TRBD1|TRBJ1-4|TRBV18
CASSRDSNEKLFF
TGTGCCAGCTCGAGGGACAGCAATGAAAAACTGTTTTTT
>.|TRBJ1-4|TRBV4-1
CASSQKALRGDEKLFF
TGCGCCAGCAGCCAAAAGGCGCTACGGGGGGATGAAAAACTGTTTTTT
>TRBD1|TRBJ1-6|TRBV7-9
CASSPPGQGGSPLHF
TGTGCCAGCAGCCCTCCGGGACAGGGTGGGTCACCCCTCCACTTT
>TRBD2|TRBJ2-7|TRBV5-1
CASSLRSGGSYEQYF
TGCGCCAGCAGCTTAAGGAGCGGGGGGTCTTACGAGCAGTACTTC
>TRBD1|TRBJ1-5|TRBV10-2
CASRFGQGNQPQHF
TGCGCCAGCAGGTTCGGACAGGGGAATCAGCCCCAGCATTTT
>TRBD2|TRBJ2-7|TRBV7-3
CASSLQRGGNYEQYF
TGTGCCAGCAGCCTCCAGCGGGGGGGCAATTACGAGCAGTACTTC
>.|TRBJ1-2|TRBV27
CASSLSGGVYTF
TGTGCCAGCAGTTTATCGGGGGGGGTATACACCTTC
>.|TRBJ1-1|TRBV5-6
CASSFGAALGAFF
TGTGCCAGCAGCTTTGGAGCTGCCCTAGGAGCTTTCTTT
>.|TRBJ2-1|TRBV4-1
CASSQNQQGWVNEQFF
TGCGCCAGCAGCCAAAATCAACAGGGTTGGGTCAATGAGCAGTTCTTC
>.|TRBJ1-5|TRBV15
CATSLLNQPQHF
TGTGCCACCAGCCTTTTAAATCAGCCCCAGCATTTT
>.|TRBJ2-3|TRBV6-1
CASSGGRGLDTQYF
TGTGCCAGCTCGGGGGGGAGGGGGCTGGATACGCAGTATTTT
>.|TRBJ2-7|TRBV11-2
CASSTTNSYEQYF
TGTGCCAGCAGCACGACTAACTCCTACGAGCAGTACTTC
>TRBD1|TRBJ1-1|TRBV9
CASSFRTGDETEAFF
TGTGCCAGCAGCTTTCGGACAGGGGATGAAACTGAAGCTTTCTTT
>.|TRBJ2-5|TRBV5-6
CASNGRLPSETQYF
TGTGCCAGCAACGGCAGGCTCCCGTCGGAGACCCAGTACTTC
>TRBD2|TRBJ2-2|TRBV19
CASTGLAGGQNTGELFF
TGTGCCAGTACCGGGCTAGCGGGGGGGCAGAACACCGGGGAGCTGTTTTTT
>.|TRBJ2-7|TRBV5-1
CASSTTWRFPGQSYEQYF
TGCGCCAGCAGCACGACTTGGAGGTTTCCTGGACAGAGCTACGAGCAGTACTTC
>TRBD2|TRBJ2-3|TRBV7-3
CASSLESGVTDTQYF
TGTGCCAGCAGCTTGGAAAGCGGGGTCACAGATACGCAGTATTTT
>.|TRBJ2-7|TRBV21-1
CASSPRDSGNYEQYF
TGTGCCAGCAGCCCCCGCGATAGCGGGAACTACGAGCAGTACTTC
>TRBD1|TRBJ1-1|TRBV6-5
CASSYSLGQMNTEAFF
TGTGCCAGCAGTTACTCCCTGGGACAGATGAACACTGAAGCTTTCTTT
>.|TRBJ1-3|TRBV30
CAWGGLHSGNTIYF
TGTGCCTGGGGAGGGCTGCACTCTGGAAACACCATATATTTT
>TRBD1|TRBJ1-4|TRBV5-1
CASSLVGTAINEKLFF
TGCGCCAGCAGCTTAGTCGGGACAGCTATTAATGAAAAACTGTTTTTT
>.|TRBJ2-3|TRBV6-5
CASSYPIQGRPDTQYF
TGTGCCAGCAGTTACCCTATTCAGGGGAGACCAGATACGCAGTATTTT
>TRBD1|TRBJ1-6|TRBV19
CASYPGGRSPLHF
TGTGCCAGTTACCCAGGGGGCCGATCACCCCTCCACTTT
>.|TRBJ1-2|TRBV2
CASSERRYGYTF
TGTGCCAGCAGTGAGCGGAGGTATGGCTACACCTTC
>.|TRBJ2-7|TRBV28
CASSSGTGGYEQYF
TGTGCCAGCAGCTCCGGGACTGGGGGCTACGAGCAGTACTTC
>.|TRBJ1-3|TRBV19
CASRETGMLNTIYF
TGTGCCAGTAGAGAGACAGGAATGTTAAACACCATATATTTT
>.|TRBJ1-2|TRBV11-2
CASSLNSNYGYTF
TGTGCCAGCAGCTTAAACAGTAACTATGGCTACACCTTC
>TRBD1|TRBJ2-2|TRBV9
CASRPGQGAGELFF
TGTGCCAGCAGACCGGGACAGGGGGCCGGGGAGCTGTTTTTT
>TRBD2|TRBJ2-3|TRBV10-3
CAISDTSGGTTDTQYF
TGTGCCATCAGTGACACTAGCGGGGGGACCACAGATACGCAGTATTTT
>.|TRBJ1-5|TRBV2
CASSGEGNQPQHF
TGTGCCAGCAGTGGCGAGGGAAATCAGCCCCAGCATTTT
>.|TRBJ2-6|TRBV6-1
CASSEPPTGANVLTF
TGTGCCAGCAGTGAACCCCCTACTGGGGCCAACGTCCTGACTTTC
>TRBD2|TRBJ2-1|TRBV4-2
CASSQEALIQRGSEETYNEQFF
TGTGCCAGCAGCCAGGAGGCACTAATACAGCGGGGATCGGAGGAGACCTACAATGAGCAGTTCTTC
>.|TRBJ1-2|TRBV30
CAWSTRSAGRGGGYTF
TGTGCCTGGAGCACTAGGAGTGCGGGGCGGGGTGGTGGCTACACCTTC
>.|TRBJ1-1|TRBV6-6
CASSYSQGRVDAFF
TGTGCCAGCAGTTACTCCCAGGGGAGGGTAGATGCTTTCTTT
>TRBD1|TRBJ1-5|TRBV19
CASTSAGGLGQPQHF
TGTGCCAGTACTTCCGCAGGGGGCTTGGGTCAGCCCCAGCATTTT
>TRBD2|TRBJ2-7|TRBV15
CATSTRLAGFNGEQYF
TGTGCCACCAGCACCCGACTAGCGGGGTTCAACGGCGAGCAGTACTTC
>TRBD1|TRBJ2-5|TRBV4-1
CASSQPIIRGKETQYF
TGCGCCAGCAGCCAACCAATTATCAGGGGGAAAGAGACCCAGTACTTC
>TRBD2|TRBJ2-1|TRBV5-4
CASAYGSGVYNEQFF
TGTGCCAGCGCTTATGGGAGCGGGGTCTACAATGAGCAGTTCTTC
>TRBD1|TRBJ2-2|TRBV27
CASSQKQGRGLYGELFF
TGTGCCAGCAGTCAAAAACAGGGAAGGGGGCTGTACGGGGAGCTGTTTTTT
>.|TRBJ2-2|TRBV15
CATSRGSLGGATNTGELFF
TGTGCCACCAGCAGAGGCTCCTTGGGGGGGGCGACCAACACCGGGGAGCTGTTTTTT
>.|TRBJ2-7|TRBV5-6
CASSQTLPGLPLLNEQYF
TGTGCCAGCAGCCAAACTCTACCGGGACTCCCTCTGTTGAACGAGCAGTACTTC
>.|TRBJ2-7|TRBV6-5
CASSYSADEQYF
TGTGCCAGCAGTTACTCAGCCGACGAGCAGTACTTC
>.|TRBJ1-1|TRBV7-2
CASSLVVKTGTEAFF
TGTGCCAGCAGCTTAGTGGTTAAAACGGGCACTGAAGCTTTCTTT
>.|TRBJ2-6|TRBV4-3
CASSQAHSSGANVLTF
TGCGCCAGCAGCCAAGCCCACAGCTCTGGGGCCAACGTCCTGACTTTC
>.|TRBJ2-1|TRBV14
CASSQAQGRTEEQFF
TGTGCCAGCAGCCAAGCCCAGGGGCGGACTGAAGAGCAGTTCTTC
>TRBD1|TRBJ2-2|TRBV6-1
CASSVQGDGELFF
TGTGCCAGCAGTGTGCAGGGGGACGGGGAGCTGTTTTTT
>.|TRBJ2-1|TRBV7-3
CASSLTSGGYNEQFF
TGTGCCAGCAGCTTAACGTCGGGTGGCTACAATGAGCAGTTCTTC
>.|TRBJ2-7|TRBV18
CASSPIPRGRVYEQYF
TGTGCCAGCTCACCAATCCCCCGGGGAAGGGTCTACGAGCAGTACTTC
>TRBD2|TRBJ2-1|TRBV2
CASSERRLAGGGEQFF
TGTGCCAGCAGTGAAAGGCGACTAGCGGGGGGCGGGGAGCAGTTCTTC
>TRBD1|TRBJ1-1|TRBV6-4
CASRNTGANTEAFF
TGTGCCAGCAGAAATACAGGGGCTAACACTGAAGCTTTCTTT
>.|TRBJ1-4|TRBV7-9
CVSSRENEKLFF
TGTGTCAGCAGCCGAGAGAATGAAAAACTGTTTTTT
>.|TRBJ2-3|TRBV6-5
CASSYSRTVGADTQYF
TGTGCCAGCAGTTACTCGAGGACAGTTGGGGCAGATACGCAGTATTTT
>.|TRBJ1-1|TRBV4-1
CASSQVGGGGTEAFF
TGCGCCAGCAGCCAAGTGGGTGGGGGGGGCACTGAAGCTTTCTTT
>.|TRBJ2-1|TRBV4-3
CASSQGGQGEQFF
TGCGCCAGCAGCCAAGGGGGGCAGGGTGAGCAGTTCTTC